This TCR beta chain was sequenced in a study of OX40 agonist ivuxolimab in advanced cancers. Study background: Of mixed ages from roughly 23 to 80 and averaging approximately 60 years, the group was around 78% male. Study-wide results and caveats: Some of the nonresponding patients also showed low levels of normalized T-cell clonal expansion. Dose levels from 0.1 to 3.0 mg/kg saw CD4+ and CD8+ blood T cells expand clonally by week 6. In the 0.1-3.0 mg/kg groups, partial responders showed among the lowest expansion.

This clone was observed once. Its target is unknown. Clones were sequenced by immunoSEQ multiplex PCR, and TCRdb holds only the in-frame ones, with some missing. The top ten hold more than 25% of the sample, which has 30,000 to 40,000 clones, around nine tenths seen once. The sequencing here drew on CD4+ or CD8+ T cells sorted from blood, taken in a trial of the OX40 agonist ivuxolimab. This clonotype was sampled from an adult with an advanced solid tumor such as melanoma, head and neck, liver or kidney cancer.

The CDR3 DNA follows: TGTGCCAGTAGTTGGCTAGCCTCCTACAATGAGCAGTTCTTC. This translates into CASSWLASYNEQFF. This chain joins TRBV19 and TRBJ2-1; tentatively, D is TRBD2 (5 bases). This CDR3 spans 14 amino acids. Germline CDR1 and CDR2: LNHDA and SQIVND (reference sequence). Trimming removed 5 bases from V and 0 bases from J, with 8 bases in between. The full variable domain, with the rest looked up from reference TRBV19 and TRBJ2-1, is DGGITQSPKYLFRKEGQNVTLSCEQNLNHDAMYWYRQDPGQGLRLIYYSQIVNDFQKGDIAEGYSVSREKKESFPLTVTSAQKNPTAFYLCASSWLASYNEQFFGPGTRLTVL.